A selection of T cell receptor beta chains follows, all from one sample in a study of OX40 agonist ivuxolimab in advanced cancers. Data came from immunoSEQ multiplex PCR; TCRdb stores just in-frame clones and leaves some out. This sample has some 17,000 clones, with around 70% found just once. Sequencing used CD4+ or CD8+ T cells sorted from blood, obtained in a trial of the OX40 agonist ivuxolimab. Receptors were obtained from an adult with an advanced solid tumor such as melanoma, head and neck, liver or kidney cancer. The CDR3 runs from the conserved cysteine through the conserved F or W. Fields, in order: J gene, V gene, clone size, D gene, CDR3 DNA, CDR3 protein. A D gene is named only where the DNA matches it firmly. The size field is filled for only some rows; it gives once, few, many or a size class.

J gene: TRBJ2-5
V gene: TRBV4-1
clone size: once
D gene: TRBD2
CDR3 DNA: TGCGCCAGCAGCCCCTCGGGACTAGCGGACCCGAGCCCCCAAGAGACCCAGTACTTC
CDR3 protein: CASSPSGLADPSPQETQYF

J gene: TRBJ2-3
V gene: TRBV27
clone size: NA
D gene: TRBD1
CDR3 DNA: TGTGCCACCCTAGGGGGTGACAGGGTTGATACGCAGTATTTT
CDR3 protein: CATLGGDRVDTQYF

J gene: TRBJ2-3
V gene: TRBV4-2
clone size: NA
D gene: NA
CDR3 DNA: TGTGCCAGCAGCCAAATCCTTACTATTAATACGCAGTATTTT
CDR3 protein: CASSQILTINTQYF

J gene: TRBJ2-1
V gene: TRBV2
clone size: NA
D gene: NA
CDR3 DNA: TGTGCCAGCCTGAGTAGGACGGCAAGCTCCTACAATGAGCAGTTCTTC
CDR3 protein: CASLSRTASSYNEQFF

J gene: TRBJ2-3
V gene: TRBV29-1
clone size: NA
D gene: NA
CDR3 DNA: TGCAGCGTTGAAGCGTATCTAGGGACGGCAGATACGCAGTATTTT
CDR3 protein: CSVEAYLGTADTQYF

J gene: TRBJ2-2
V gene: TRBV5-4
clone size: NA
D gene: TRBD2
CDR3 DNA: TGTGCCAGCAGCTTGTGGCGGGGGGGCGCCGGGGAGCTGTTTTTT
CDR3 protein: CASSLWRGGAGELFF

J gene: TRBJ2-1
V gene: TRBV7-6
clone size: NA
D gene: TRBD1
CDR3 DNA: TGTGCCAGCAGCTTAAAAACCGGGACAGGGGGGATCAATGAGCAGTTCTTC
CDR3 protein: CASSLKTGTGGINEQFF

J gene: TRBJ1-1
V gene: TRBV6-5
clone size: NA
D gene: NA
CDR3 DNA: TGTGCCAGCAGTTACGCGGAGGTGAACACTGAAGCTTTCTTT
CDR3 protein: CASSYAEVNTEAFF

J gene: TRBJ1-1
V gene: TRBV5-1
clone size: many
D gene: NA
CDR3 DNA: TGCGCCAGCAGCTCGCTGCGGAACACTGAAGCTTTCTTT
CDR3 protein: CASSSLRNTEAFF

J gene: TRBJ2-1
V gene: TRBV2
clone size: few
D gene: NA
CDR3 DNA: TGTGCCAGCAGCTATTGGACAGTCAATGAGCAGTTCTTC
CDR3 protein: CASSYWTVNEQFF

J gene: TRBJ1-1
V gene: TRBV5-1
clone size: NA
D gene: NA
CDR3 DNA: TGCGCCAGCAGCTTTGGGAACACTGAAGCTTTCTTT
CDR3 protein: CASSFGNTEAFF

J gene: TRBJ2-7
V gene: TRBV7-9
clone size: NA
D gene: NA
CDR3 DNA: TGTGCCAGCAGCCAGGGGGGGGCCCACGAGCAGTACTTC
CDR3 protein: CASSQGGAHEQYF

J gene: TRBJ2-1
V gene: TRBV7-9
clone size: NA
D gene: TRBD2
CDR3 DNA: TGTGCCAGCAGCGGTCTTGCGGGGGGGTACAATGAGCAGTTCTTC
CDR3 protein: CASSGLAGGYNEQFF

J gene: TRBJ1-5
V gene: TRBV6-5
clone size: NA
D gene: NA
CDR3 DNA: TGTGCCAGCAGTTCAGTCAGGGGACATCAGCCCCAGCATTTT
CDR3 protein: CASSSVRGHQPQHF